One sample yielded the 24 T cell receptor beta chains listed below, sequenced in a study of STAT3 mutations in large granular lymphocyte leukemia. Whole-study findings and limits: Every T-cell large granular lymphocyte leukemia patient had at least one immunodominant TCR beta clonotype.

Libraries were prepared by immunoSEQ multiplex PCR; TCRdb keeps only in-frame clonotypes and omits some of them. The repertoire consists of 30,000 to 45,000 clones, with over 75% occurring once and the leading ten covering 0.35% to 0.55%. These TCRs are of unknown antigen specificity. The sample taken for sequencing was PBMCs. Receptors were obtained from a human donor with T large granular lymphocyte leukemia. Some clones in this sample may be carry-over from other donors' samples.

This chain uses TRBV10-3 with TRBJ2-5, with D unclear. This CDR3 spans 14 amino acids. Germline CDR1 is ENHRY and CDR2 is SYGVKD. Trimming took off 6 bases at V and 0 bases at J, with 11 bases between the two ends. The CDR3 DNA is TGTGCCATCAGGAATGGACGGAACCAAGAGACCCAGTACTTC. Its protein is CAIRNGRNQETQYF.

The chain carries TRBV27 and TRBJ2-3; 7 bases align to TRBD2. The germline V gene encodes CDR1 MNHEY and CDR2 SMNVEV (reference sequence). This CDR3 has 11 residues. The V segment lost 6 bases and the J segment 12 bases; nucleotides outside the gene matches: 6. CDR3 sequence: CASSWGGTQYF. The DNA of the CDR3 is TGTGCCAGCAGCTGGGGGGGTACCCAGTATTTT.

The rearrangement uses TRBV5-1 and TRBJ1-2, with D uncertain. The CDR3 spans 11 residues. The germline V gene has CDR1 SGHRS and CDR2 YFSETQ. Trimming left V 5 bases short and J 5 bases short, with 7 bases between. CDR3 nucleotides: TGCGCCAGCAGTGACGGGTATGGCTACACCTTC. Its protein is CASSDGYGYTF.

V and J are TRBV30 and TRBJ1-4, with 7 bases aligning to TRBD1. Losses at the gene ends were 8 bases for V and 7 bases for J; bases not matched to a gene: 10. CDR3 size: 13 residues. Germline V gives CDR1 GTSNPN, CDR2 SVGIG (reference sequence). The CDR3 protein is CASKDRVTEKLFF. The CDR3 region has the DNA TGTGCCAGCAAAGACAGGGTCACTGAAAAACTGTTTTTT.

The chain joins TRBV5-4 to TRBJ1-6; possibly TRBD1 for D (6 bases). Germline loops: CDR1 SGHNT, CDR2 YYREEE (reference sequence). Trimming took off 7 bases at V and 10 bases at J, with 21 bases between the two ends. The CDR3 runs 15 residues. CDR3 in amino acids: CASGVQGAWNSPLHF. The CDR3 DNA sequence: TGTGCCAGCGGAGTACAGGGCGCTTGGAACTCACCCCTCCACTTT. Variable domain in full (rest from reference TRBV5-4 and TRBJ1-6): ETGVTQSPTHLIKTRGQQVTLRCSSQSGHNTVSWYQQALGQGPQFIFQYYREEENGRGNFPPRFSGLQFPNYSSELNVNALELDDSALYLCASGVQGAWNSPLHFGNGTRLTVT.

The chain uses TRBV5-6 and TRBJ2-2, with 8 bases lining up with TRBD1. The CDR3 covers 14 residues. The V segment lost 4 bases and the J segment 4 bases; nucleotides outside the gene matches: 3. Germline assignment: CDR1 SGHDT and CDR2 YYEEEE. The CDR3 sequence is CASSRTGITGELFF. In DNA, the CDR3 is TGTGCCAGCAGCCGGACAGGGATCACCGGGGAGCTGTTTTTT.

The rearrangement joins TRBV27 to TRBJ2-2; the match to TRBD1 covers 7 bases. This CDR3 has 14 residues. CDR1 is MNHEY, CDR2 SMNVEV, per germline (reference sequence). With 4 bases clipped from V and 9 bases from J, the junction kept 8 bases outside the gene matches. CDR3 nucleotide sequence: TGTGCCAGCAGTTCACGAGGACAGGCTCGGGAGCTGTTTTTT. Encoded protein: CASSSRGQARELFF.

This clone was picked up a small number of times. V usage is TRBV14 and J usage is TRBJ2-1; D might be TRBD1 (6 bases). Germline V lookup: CDR1 SGHDN, CDR2 FVKESK. This CDR3 comprises 14 residues. Between the trimmed V and J ends, which lost 0 bases and 8 bases, there was a span of 11 bases. CDR3 in DNA: TGTGCCAGCAGCCAAGATCTAGGGGGATATGAGCAGTTCTTC. This codes for CASSQDLGGYEQFF. Filled out from reference TRBV14 and TRBJ2-1, the complete variable domain reads EAGVTQFPSHSVIEKGQTVTLRCDPISGHDNLYWYRRVMGKEIKFLLHFVKESKQDESGMPNNRFLAERTGGTYSTLKVQPAELEDSGVYFCASSQDLGGYEQFFGPGTRLTVL.

This clone appeared a few times. V and J are TRBV28 and TRBJ1-5; no firm D call. Germline V lookup: CDR1 MDHEN, CDR2 SYDVKM. The CDR3 extends over 14 amino acids. Trimming stripped 2 bases from V and 3 bases from J, with 8 bases between. In DNA, the CDR3 is TGTGCCAGCAGTTTAATCGCGGACAATCAGCCCCAGCATTTT. It encodes CASSLIADNQPQHF. Looking up the rest from reference TRBV28 and TRBJ1-5 gives the full variable domain: DVKVTQSSRYLVKRTGEKVFLECVQDMDHENMFWYRQDPGLGLRLIYFSYDVKMKEKGDIPEGYSVSREKKERFSLILESASTNQTSMYLCASSLIADNQPQHFGDGTRLSIL.

The genes are TRBV5-4 and TRBJ2-2, with D hard to call. Germline lookup yields CDR1 SGHNT and CDR2 YYREEE (reference sequence). This CDR3 has 15 amino acids. Trimming left V 0 bases short and J 5 bases short, with 11 bases between. The CDR3 region is CASSLEARRTGELFF. The CDR3 DNA reads TGTGCCAGCAGCTTGGAAGCCAGGCGGACCGGGGAGCTGTTTTTT.

This clone occurred a few times. J is TRBJ1-2 and V is TRBV6-1, with 10 bases aligning to TRBD1. Losses at the gene ends were 4 bases for V and 3 bases for J; bases not matched to a gene: 5. The germline V gene encodes CDR1 MNHNS and CDR2 SASEGT. This CDR3 spans 15 amino acids. In DNA, the CDR3 is TGTGCCAGCAGTGCGACAGGGGGCACTCACTATGGCTACACCTTC. It specifies CASSATGGTHYGYTF.

The V gene is TRBV28, the J gene TRBJ1-2; D gene ambiguous. Germline V gene lookup returns CDR1 MDHEN and CDR2 SYDVKM. V was cut by 6 bases and J by 0 bases, with 8 bases left in between. CDR3 length: 13 residues. This CDR3 is CASRVPANYGYTF. As DNA, the CDR3 is TGTGCCAGCAGGGTACCGGCTAACTATGGCTACACCTTC.

The chain recombines TRBV6-5 with TRBJ2-1, with a tentative D call TRBD2 (7 bases). CDR1 and CDR2 (germline): MNHEY, SVGAGI. V was clipped by 5 bases and J by 8 bases, with 16 bases between them. The CDR3 has 14 amino acids. The DNA of the CDR3 is TGTGCCAGCAGTCGGGGGGCATTCATGGATGAGCAGTTCTTC. The encoded protein is CASSRGAFMDEQFF.

A single count supports this clone. This chain joins TRBV5-6 and TRBJ2-3; perhaps TRBD2 as D (6 bases). The germline V gene has CDR1 SGHDT and CDR2 YYEEEE. V dropped 6 bases and J dropped 4 bases, with 15 bases sitting between them. The CDR3 length is 14 residues. The CDR3 spells CASTLGLASDTQYF. The CDR3 DNA is TGTGCCAGCACCCTGGGACTGGCATCAGATACGCAGTATTTT.

The V gene is TRBV4-3, the J gene TRBJ2-1; 9 nucleotides align to TRBD2. Looked up from germline, CDR1 is LGHNA and CDR2 is YSLEER. This CDR3 has 17 amino acids. Trimming cost V 4 bases and J 10 bases; bases outside gene matches: 17. The CDR3 spells CASSPHPFGTSKTEQFF. The CDR3 DNA sequence: TGCGCCAGCAGCCCTCACCCCTTCGGGACTAGCAAAACAGAGCAGTTCTTC.

The rearrangement joins TRBV30 to TRBJ2-7; 8 bases line up with TRBD2. This CDR3 comprises 13 residues. Trimming cost V 3 bases and J 2 bases; bases outside gene matches: 3. Germline CDR1 and CDR2: GTSNPN and SVGIG (reference sequence). This chain's CDR3 is CAWRLAETYEQYF. CDR3 nucleotides: TGTGCCTGGAGACTAGCGGAAACCTACGAGCAGTACTTC.

The chain combines TRBV7-8 with TRBJ1-2; D is unclear. CDR3 length equals 15 residues. Per germline, CDR1 SGHVS and CDR2 FQNEAQ. Between the trimmed V and J ends, which lost 5 bases and 4 bases, there was a span of 17 bases. The CDR3 nucleotides read TGTGCCAGCAGCACCCGGAGGTCGTTGTCCTATGGCTACACCTTC. Its protein product is CASSTRRSLSYGYTF.

V is TRBV30 and J is TRBJ1-6; D is uncertain. Per the germline V gene, CDR1 is GTSNPN and CDR2 is SVGIG (reference sequence). Trimming shortened V by 1 base and J by 1 base, and 5 bases separated the two germline ends. The CDR3 totals 14 residues. The CDR3 DNA is TGTGCCTGGAGTGCCTCATCCTATAATTCACCCCTCCACTTT. Encoded protein: CAWSASSYNSPLHF. The entire variable domain, with the rest obtained from reference TRBV30 and TRBJ1-6, is as follows: SQTIHQWPATLVQPVGSPLSLECTVEGTSNPNLYWYRQAAGRGLQLLFYSVGIGQISSEVPQNLSASRPQDRQFILSSKKLLLSDSGFYLCAWSASSYNSPLHFGNGTRLTVT.

CDR3 in DNA: TGCGCCAGCAGTTTTAACCGGGGGACAGGGAGGACTGAAGCTTTCTTT. Translating it yields CASSFNRGTGRTEAFF. J is TRBJ1-1 and V is TRBV5-1; 9 nucleotides line up with TRBD1. The V gene's germline CDR1 is SGHRS and CDR2 YFSETQ. This CDR3 has 16 amino acids. V lost 5 bases, J lost 5 bases, and 13 bases stayed unmatched.

The chain recombines TRBV11-3 with TRBJ2-3; D ambiguous. The CDR3 spans 14 residues. Germline values: CDR1 SGHNT, CDR2 YENEEA. V was shortened by 5 bases and J by 0 bases, with 9 bases between the two germline ends. For the CDR3, the DNA is TGTGCCAGCAGCCACTCGGCTAGCACAGATACGCAGTATTTT. Translation: CASSHSASTDTQYF.

The chain recombines TRBV7-9 with TRBJ1-1, with D tentatively TRBD1 (5 bases). Per germline, CDR1 SEHNR and CDR2 FQNEAQ (reference sequence). Trimming took off 7 bases at V and 0 bases at J, with 9 bases between the two ends. CDR3 length: 13 residues. CDR3 sequence (DNA): TGTGCCAGCACGAAGACAGTGAACACTGAAGCTTTCTTT. This encodes CASTKTVNTEAFF.

The chain uses TRBV4-3 and TRBJ1-5; D is unresolved. Germline loops: CDR1 LGHNA, CDR2 YSLEER. V lost 1 base, J lost 5 bases, and 6 bases lay in between. The CDR3 is 13 residues long. The chain's CDR3 is CASSQGTHQPQHF. In nucleotides, the CDR3 is TGCGCCAGCAGCCAAGGGACCCATCAGCCCCAGCATTTT.

V gene TRBV19 combines with J gene TRBJ1-5, with a tentative D call TRBD1 (5 bases). The V gene lost 5 bases and the J gene lost 5 bases, with 22 bases spanning the gap. The CDR3 loop spans 17 amino acids. Germline values: CDR1 LNHDA, CDR2 SQIVND (reference sequence). The CDR3, as DNA: TGTGCCAGTAGTCCTAGTCACCAGGGAGTATTCGATCAGCCCCAGCATTTT. The encoded protein is CASSPSHQGVFDQPQHF.

This chain joins TRBV5-1 and TRBJ2-2, with 10 bases identical to TRBD1. This CDR3 spans 18 amino acids. V was pared by 1 base and J by 0 bases, with 6 bases of the junction left unmatched. Germline V lookup: CDR1 SGHRS, CDR2 YFSETQ. As DNA, the CDR3 is TGCGCCAGCAGCTTGCCCCAGGACAGGGGGTCGAACACCGGGGAGCTGTTTTTT. Protein product: CASSLPQDRGSNTGELFF.